These 5 T cell receptor beta chains share one sample of origin, sequenced in a study of T cells after yellow fever vaccination. In TCRdb, the 5' RACE reads were re-called with MiXCR into one record per CDR3 protein. The table lists some 340,000 distinct CDR3 sequences, around 10% of them singletons. The sequencing used CD4+ T cells sorted from PBMCs, collected 45 days after the yellow fever booster vaccination. The receptors were sampled from a man in his late teens or twenties who received the YFV17D yellow fever vaccine.

This clonotype was counted only a few times. This chain uses TRBV20-1 with TRBJ2-7; D is uncertain. V was trimmed by 1 base and J by 2 bases, leaving 6 bases between them. The CDR3 is 12 residues long. In germline, CDR1 is DFQATT, CDR2 SNEGSKA (reference sequence). CDR3: CSARGSAYEQYV. The DNA of the CDR3 is TGCAGTGCTAGAGGGTCCGCCTACGAGCAGTACGTC.

The chain employs TRBV7-2 and TRBJ2-5; TRBD2 agrees at 11 bases. This CDR3 spans 15 amino acids. From germline, CDR1 is SGHTA and CDR2 FQGNSA. V dropped 0 bases and J dropped 5; count of bases not matched to a gene: 2. CDR3 coding DNA: TGTGCCAGCAGCTTAGCTCCTAGCGGGAGGGAGACCCAGTACTTC. Protein product: CASSLAPSGRETQYF.

The sample holds a few counts of this clonotype. The rearrangement joins TRBV12-3 or TRBV12-4 to TRBJ1-5; D is unclear. The CDR3 is made up of 16 amino acids. V dropped 4 bases and J dropped 5 bases, with 18 bases sitting between them. The CDR3 is CASSSSGGWIDQPQHF. Written as DNA, the CDR3 is TGTGCCAGCAGTTCCTCGGGAGGGTGGATCGATCAGCCCCAGCATTTT.

The chain employs TRBV5-4 and TRBJ1-6; D is undetermined. This CDR3 contains 15 residues. Trimming pared 4 bases from V and 0 bases from J, leaving 8 bases between. Germline CDR1 SGHNT, CDR2 YYREEE (reference sequence). The CDR3: CASSHESSYNSPLHF. CDR3 sequence (DNA): TGTGCCAGCAGCCACGAGAGCTCCTATAATTCACCCCTCCACTTT.

The CDR3 coding sequence is TGTGCCAGCAGTCCGCCGACAGTCAGCGGCTACACCTTC. It codes for CASSPPTVSGYTF. V usage is TRBV12-3 or TRBV12-4 and J usage is TRBJ1-2; D possibly corresponds to TRBD1 (5 bases). The CDR3 is made up of 13 amino acids. V gave up 5 bases and J gave up 8 bases, with 15 bases separating them.